Each of the 31 T cell receptor beta chains below was sequenced from the same sample in a study of cytomegalovirus exposure and HLA in healthy donors. Primers included in the PCR were 60 Vbeta and 13 Jbeta primers. Libraries were prepared by immunoSEQ multiplex PCR; TCRdb keeps only in-frame clonotypes and omits some of them. The repertoire has under 150,000 clones, about 85% of them found once; the top ten carry more than 1.5%. The material sequenced was PBMCs. The source of these receptors is a boy younger than 18 in good health and CMV-seronegative.

The chain combines TRBV7-9 with TRBJ2-7, with TRBD1 matching 9 bases. The CDR3 runs 15 residues. CDR1 is SEHNR, CDR2 FQNEAQ, per germline (reference sequence). V shed 5 bases and J 2 bases; nucleotides not matched to a gene: 7. CDR3 sequence (DNA): TGTGCCAGCAGCCTCCGGGACAGGGTTCCCTACGAGCAGTACTTC. Protein: CASSLRDRVPYEQYF.

The J gene is TRBJ2-3, the V gene TRBV30; TRBD1 matches at 9 bases. CDR3 size: 15 residues. Germline lookup yields CDR1 GTSNPN and CDR2 SVGIG (reference sequence). V dropped 2 bases and J dropped 2; count of bases not matched to a gene: 5. CDR3 nucleotides: TGTGCCTGGAGTCAGGGGACAGGGTACACAGATACGCAGTATTTT. This encodes CAWSQGTGYTDTQYF.

The chain uses TRBV7-8 and TRBJ2-7; tentatively, D is TRBD2 (6 bases). CDR1 is SGHVS, CDR2 FQNEAQ, per germline. The CDR3 consists of 15 residues. V dropped 5 bases and J dropped 1 base, with 15 bases sitting between them. CDR3 sequence (DNA): TGTGCCAGCAGCGAGACGGCGGGGCGATCCTACGAGCAGTACTTC. It codes for CASSETAGRSYEQYF.

V usage is TRBV5-4 and J usage is TRBJ1-5, with a tentative D call TRBD1 (5 bases). V dropped 2 bases and J dropped 6 bases, with 12 bases sitting between them. The germline gives CDR1 SGHNT, CDR2 YYREEE (reference sequence). This CDR3 region has 14 residues. The CDR3 DNA is TGTGCCAGCAGCTTAGGCGGGGGATCTCAGCCCCAGCATTTT. Encoded protein: CASSLGGGSQPQHF.

V is TRBV6-4 and J is TRBJ2-1; TRBD1 might be the D (6 bases). Trimming pared 0 bases from V and 2 bases from J, leaving 14 bases between. The CDR3 has 17 residues. Germline CDR1 reads MRHNA; CDR2 reads SNTAGT. CDR3 region: CASSDSGAAMAYNEQFF. DNA for the CDR3: TGTGCCAGCAGTGACTCGGGGGCAGCCATGGCCTACAATGAGCAGTTCTTC.

The chain combines TRBV6-5 with TRBJ2-7; TRBD1 agrees at 10 bases. The ends lost 6 bases at V and 5 bases at J; junction bases unmatched: 10. CDR1 is MNHEY and CDR2 is SVGAGI in the germline V gene. The length of the CDR3 is 15 residues. The CDR3 region has the DNA TGTGCCAGCAGAATACCGGGACAGGGGTTCGACGAGCAGTACTTC. It yields the protein CASRIPGQGFDEQYF.

The chain links TRBV5-1 to TRBJ1-1; tentatively, D is TRBD1 (6 bases). This CDR3 region has 14 residues. Germline assignment: CDR1 SGHRS and CDR2 YFSETQ. V lost 2 bases and J lost 6, with 14 bases in between. Written as DNA, the CDR3 is TGCGCCAGCAGCTTAGGACAGTCCGGACCTGAAGCTTTCTTT. Its protein product is CASSLGQSGPEAFF.

This clone has a single count. This chain links TRBV4-3 with TRBJ1-5; 8 bases match TRBD1. There are 15 residues in the CDR3. The trim removed 3 bases at V and 9 bases at J, leaving 10 bases unmatched. Germline lookup yields CDR1 LGHNA and CDR2 YSLEER. CDR3 coding DNA: TGCGCCAGCAGCCAGGAAAGACAGGGGAGGGGGCCCCAGCATTTT. This gives the protein CASSQERQGRGPQHF.

This chain uses TRBV11-2 with TRBJ2-7; 9 nucleotides align to TRBD2. In germline, CDR1 is SGHAT, CDR2 FQNNGV. The V segment lost 1 base and the J segment 3 bases; nucleotides outside the gene matches: 4. There are 15 residues in the CDR3. The CDR3 DNA reads as TGTGCCAGCAGCTTAGTCCTAGCGGGACACTACGAGCAGTACTTC. Residues: CASSLVLAGHYEQYF.

In its sample, this clone was seen a few times. The V and J genes are TRBV14 and TRBJ1-6; tentatively, D is TRBD1 (6 bases). The CDR3 loop spans 16 amino acids. Germline V gene data show CDR1 as SGHDN and CDR2 as FVKESK. With 0 bases removed from V and 8 bases from J, the gap between germline ends came to 14 bases. The CDR3 region is CASSQDVGGWDSPLHF. In nucleotides, the CDR3 is TGTGCCAGCAGCCAAGATGTAGGGGGATGGGATTCACCCCTCCACTTT.

The chain is built from TRBV7-9 and TRBJ1-4; TRBD1 aligns across 10 bases. This CDR3 spans 15 amino acids. J lost 8 bases, V lost 5 bases, and 8 bases had no gene match. Per germline, CDR1 SEHNR and CDR2 FQNEAQ (reference sequence). The CDR3 DNA is TGTGCCAGCAGCAACCGGGACAGGGGACTCGAAAAACTGTTTTTT. It translates to CASSNRDRGLEKLFF. The whole variable domain, remainder taken from reference TRBV7-9 and TRBJ1-4, is DTGVSQNPRHKITKRGQNVTFRCDPISEHNRLYWYRQTLGQGPEFLTYFQNEAQLEKSRLLSDRFSAERPKGSFSTLEIQRTEQGDSAMYLCASSNRDRGLEKLFFGSGTQLSVL.

The CDR3 DNA sequence: TGTGCCAGCTCACCTGTCCTCGGGGGCTACGAGCAGTACTTC. It translates to CASSPVLGGYEQYF. This sequence joins TRBV18 and TRBJ2-7; D may be TRBD2 (6 bases). V was clipped by 3 bases and J by 3 bases, with 12 bases between them. The CDR3 has 14 residues. The germline gives CDR1 KGHSH, CDR2 LQKENI.

This clone was counted a single time. This chain links TRBV19 with TRBJ2-7; TRBD2 aligns across 10 bases. This CDR3 is built from 13 residues. V trimming: 6 bases; J trimming: 7 bases; junction bases outside the gene matches: 6. CDR1 is LNHDA, CDR2 SQIVND, per germline (reference sequence). CDR3 protein: CASRLAGSREQYF. CDR3 coding DNA: TGTGCCAGTAGACTAGCGGGGTCTCGTGAGCAGTACTTC. Complete variable domain (other parts from reference TRBV19 and TRBJ2-7): DGGITQSPKYLFRKEGQNVTLSCEQNLNHDAMYWYRQDPGQGLRLIYYSQIVNDFQKGDIAEGYSVSREKKESFPLTVTSAQKNPTAFYLCASRLAGSREQYFGPGTRLTVT.

Turning to this clone: The same CDR3 also results from other DNA sequences found in this sample. This chain uses TRBV5-4 with TRBJ1-1; D gene uncertain. Germline V gene data show CDR1 as SGHNT and CDR2 as YYREEE (reference sequence). Between the trimmed V and J ends, which lost 0 bases and 1 base, there was a span of 4 bases. The CDR3 is made up of 13 amino acids. CDR3 coding DNA: TGTGCCAGCAGCTTGGCGGGGAACACTGAAGCTTTCTTT. The encoded protein is CASSLAGNTEAFF.

V is TRBV2 and J is TRBJ2-6, with D perhaps TRBD1 (5 bases). Trimming took off 5 bases at V and 0 bases at J, with 5 bases between the two ends. Germline V lookup: CDR1 SNHLY, CDR2 FYNNEI. CDR3 length equals 14 residues. In DNA form, the CDR3 reads TGTGCCAGCAGTAGGGGCTCTGGGGCCAACGTCCTGACTTTC. It translates to CASSRGSGANVLTF.

The V gene is TRBV6-1, the J gene TRBJ2-2; 10 bases are shared with TRBD1. The V segment lost 5 bases and the J segment 3 bases; nucleotides outside the gene matches: 3. This CDR3 comprises 15 residues. Germline V gene lookup returns CDR1 MNHNS and CDR2 SASEGT. Here the CDR3 reads CASSPDRGYTGELFF. The CDR3 nucleotides are TGTGCCAGCAGTCCGGACAGGGGGTACACCGGGGAGCTGTTTTTT.

V usage is TRBV7-2 and J usage is TRBJ2-7, with 11 nucleotides matching TRBD2. The CDR3 has 17 amino acids. V lost 1 base and J lost 0; bases outside the gene matches: 5. Germline CDR1 SGHTA, CDR2 FQGNSA. CDR3 in amino acids: CASSLVGLAALSYEQYF. The CDR3 region has the DNA TGTGCCAGCAGCTTAGTGGGACTAGCGGCCCTCTCCTACGAGCAGTACTTC. Supplemented by reference TRBV7-2 and TRBJ2-7, the full variable domain reads GAGVSQSPSNKVTEKGKDVELRCDPISGHTALYWYRQSLGQGLEFLIYFQGNSAPDKSGLPSDRFSAERTGGSVSTLTIQRTQQEDSAVYLCASSLVGLAALSYEQYFGPGTRLTVT.

The chain uses TRBV19 and TRBJ1-5; no firm D call. Germline V gives CDR1 LNHDA, CDR2 SQIVND (reference sequence). Trimming pared 2 bases from V and 2 bases from J, leaving 13 bases between. The CDR3 length is 16 residues. The CDR3 nucleotides are TGTGCCAGTAGTATACGTGTGGGAGGCGGCAATCAGCCCCAGCATTTT. Residues: CASSIRVGGGNQPQHF.

V and J are TRBV7-2 and TRBJ1-1; 9 nucleotides line up with TRBD1. The CDR3 totals 14 residues. With V trimmed by 5 bases and J by 3 bases, 4 bases remained unmatched. Germline values: CDR1 SGHTA, CDR2 FQGNSA. CDR3 sequence: CASSTRTGDTEAFF. CDR3 DNA sequence: TGTGCCAGCAGCACCCGGACAGGGGACACTGAAGCTTTCTTT.

The chain employs TRBV15 and TRBJ1-5, with no clear D. CDR1 and CDR2 from the germline V gene are LNHNV and YYDKDF (reference sequence). The V end was cut by 4 bases, the J end by 2 bases, with 12 bases between. The CDR3 consists of 15 residues. The CDR3 sequence: CATSTRLSGNQPQHF. Here the CDR3 DNA reads TGTGCCACCAGCACGCGGTTGAGCGGCAATCAGCCCCAGCATTTT. Full variable domain (missing parts from reference TRBV15 and TRBJ1-5): DAMVIQNPRYQVTQFGKPVTLSCSQTLNHNVMYWYQQKSSQAPKLLFHYYDKDFNNEADTPDNFQSRRPNTSFCFLDIRSPGLGDTAMYLCATSTRLSGNQPQHFGDGTRLSIL.

V is TRBV14 and J is TRBJ1-2; D call uncertain. The CDR3 is 13 residues long. V was trimmed by 2 bases and J by 3 bases, leaving 7 bases between them. The germline CDR1 and CDR2 sequences are SGHDN and FVKESK. CDR3 DNA sequence: TGTGCCAGCAGCCAACTGGGCCACTATGGCTACACCTTC. Protein: CASSQLGHYGYTF.

CDR3 amino acids: CASSSGLAGGWDEQFF. In DNA form, the CDR3 reads TGTGCCAGCAGTTCCGGACTAGCGGGAGGGTGGGATGAGCAGTTCTTC. The chain links TRBV27 to TRBJ2-1; 15 nucleotides align to TRBD2. Trimming took 4 bases from V and 8 from J; bases not matched to a gene: 6. The CDR3 consists of 16 residues. Germline values: CDR1 MNHEY, CDR2 SMNVEV (reference sequence).

This chain joins TRBV7-2 and TRBJ2-5; 7 nucleotides line up with TRBD1. Germline CDR1 reads SGHTA; CDR2 reads FQGNSA. The CDR3 contains 13 residues. After removal of 4 bases from V and 4 bases from J, the junction contained 3 bases not matched to a gene. The DNA of the CDR3 is TGTGCCAGCAGCTATAACAGGGGAGAGACCCAGTACTTC. Protein sequence: CASSYNRGETQYF.

The chain recombines TRBV6-5 with TRBJ1-2; weak D call: TRBD1 (5 bases). The V end lost 0 bases, the J end lost 4 bases, and 12 bases lay between the germline ends. Germline CDR1 MNHEY, CDR2 SVGAGI. This CDR3 spans 15 amino acids. The CDR3: CASSYSAAGAYGYTF. The CDR3 coding sequence is TGTGCCAGCAGTTACTCGGCGGCTGGGGCCTATGGCTACACCTTC.

This chain connects TRBV10-3 to TRBJ2-5; TRBD1 might be the D (7 bases). The germline V and J ends were trimmed by 4 bases and 1 base, with 10 bases remaining between them. The CDR3 runs to 14 residues. Germline V CDR1 and CDR2: ENHRY, SYGVKD. In nucleotides, the CDR3 is TGTGCCATCAGTGGCCAGGGGGGCCAAGAGACCCAGTACTTC. Amino acids: CAISGQGGQETQYF.

The V call is TRBV30, the J call TRBJ1-5, with a weak D call TRBD1 (6 bases). This CDR3 comprises 13 residues. Germline loops: CDR1 GTSNPN, CDR2 SVGIG (reference sequence). The V gene lost 4 bases and the J gene lost 5 bases, with 12 bases spanning the gap. The CDR3 DNA sequence: TGTGCCTGGAATCAGGGGCAGGATCAGCCCCAGCATTTT. Protein product: CAWNQGQDQPQHF. The full variable domain, with the rest looked up from reference TRBV30 and TRBJ1-5, is SQTIHQWPATLVQPVGSPLSLECTVEGTSNPNLYWYRQAAGRGLQLLFYSVGIGQISSEVPQNLSASRPQDRQFILSSKKLLLSDSGFYLCAWNQGQDQPQHFGDGTRLSIL.

The sample holds one count of this clone. This chain connects TRBV7-3 to TRBJ2-2, with 7 bases that match TRBD2. The V segment lost 5 bases and the J segment 6 bases; nucleotides outside the gene matches: 12. This CDR3 region has 16 residues. Looked up from germline, CDR1 is SGHTA and CDR2 is FQGTGA. CDR3 region: CASSRAEAGPPGELFF. The CDR3, as DNA: TGTGCCAGCAGCCGGGCGGAAGCGGGACCGCCCGGGGAGCTGTTTTTT.

V and J are TRBV7-2 and TRBJ1-5, with D possibly matching TRBD1 (6 bases). V was clipped by 5 bases and J by 9 bases, with 8 bases between them. CDR1 and CDR2 (germline): SGHTA, FQGNSA. The CDR3 is 11 amino acids. The CDR3 DNA is TGTGCCAGCAGCGGGGGCGGGCCCCAGCATTTT. It specifies CASSGGGPQHF.

The table lists this clone with a few counts. The chain carries TRBV4-3 and TRBJ2-2; 7 bases agree with TRBD2. The junction had 7 bases not matched to a gene; V was cut back by 2 bases and J by 4 bases. Germline loops: CDR1 LGHNA, CDR2 YSLEER. CDR3 size: 16 residues. CDR3 sequence (DNA): TGCGCCAGCAGCCAAAGTTTTAGCGGGCCCACCGGGGAGCTGTTTTTT. It yields the protein CASSQSFSGPTGELFF.

The chain couples TRBV4-1 to TRBJ2-7; 7 bases match TRBD1. CDR1 and CDR2 (germline): MGHRA, YSYEKL. J was trimmed by 3 bases and V by 1 base; bases with no gene match: 9. The length of the CDR3 is 16 residues. The CDR3 sequence: CASSQGGQTGIYEQYF. In DNA, the CDR3 is TGCGCCAGCAGCCAAGGGGGGCAGACAGGGATCTACGAGCAGTACTTC.

The chain has TRBV7-2 and TRBJ2-2; 12 bases align to TRBD2. The CDR3 has 19 amino acids. The V gene end was trimmed by 5 bases and the J gene end by 3 bases; junction bases not matched to a gene: 13. Germline CDR1 and CDR2: SGHTA and FQGNSA. In DNA, the CDR3 is TGTGCCAGCAGCCCGAGGTGGGCTAGCGGGAGGGCCCACACCGGGGAGCTGTTTTTT. Encoded protein: CASSPRWASGRAHTGELFF.